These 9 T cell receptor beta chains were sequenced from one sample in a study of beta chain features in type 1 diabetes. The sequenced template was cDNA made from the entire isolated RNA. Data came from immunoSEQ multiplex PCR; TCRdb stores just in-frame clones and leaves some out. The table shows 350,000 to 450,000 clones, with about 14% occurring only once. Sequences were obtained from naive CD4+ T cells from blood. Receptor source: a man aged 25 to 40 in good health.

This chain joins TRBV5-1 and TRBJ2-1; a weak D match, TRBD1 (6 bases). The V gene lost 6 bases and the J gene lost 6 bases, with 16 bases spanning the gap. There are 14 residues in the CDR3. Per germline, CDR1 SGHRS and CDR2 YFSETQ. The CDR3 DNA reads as TGCGCCAGCAAGGCGGACAGCCCCCTCAATGAGCAGTTCTTC. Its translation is CASKADSPLNEQFF.

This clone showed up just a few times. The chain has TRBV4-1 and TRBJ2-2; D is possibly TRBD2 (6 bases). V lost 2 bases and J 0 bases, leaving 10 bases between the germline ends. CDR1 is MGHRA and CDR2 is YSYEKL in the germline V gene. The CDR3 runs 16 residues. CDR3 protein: CASSQRAGSNTGELFF. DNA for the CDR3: TGCGCCAGCAGCCAAAGGGCGGGATCGAACACCGGGGAGCTGTTTTTT.

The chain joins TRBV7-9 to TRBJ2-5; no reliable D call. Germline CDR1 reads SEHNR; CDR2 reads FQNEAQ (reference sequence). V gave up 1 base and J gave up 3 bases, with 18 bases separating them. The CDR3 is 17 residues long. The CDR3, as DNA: TGTGCCAGCAGCTTAGGACTTCCTCACCTTAAGGAAGAGACCCAGTACTTC. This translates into CASSLGLPHLKEETQYF.

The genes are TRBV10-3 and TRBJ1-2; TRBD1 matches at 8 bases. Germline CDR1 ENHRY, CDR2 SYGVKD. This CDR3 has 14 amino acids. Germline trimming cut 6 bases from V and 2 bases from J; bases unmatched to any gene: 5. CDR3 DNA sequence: TGTGCCATCAGCAGGGACAGGCCAAACTATGGCTACACCTTC. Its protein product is CAISRDRPNYGYTF.

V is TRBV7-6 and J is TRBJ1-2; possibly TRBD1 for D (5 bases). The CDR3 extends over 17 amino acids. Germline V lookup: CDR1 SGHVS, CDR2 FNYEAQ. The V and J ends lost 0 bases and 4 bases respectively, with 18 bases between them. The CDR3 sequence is CASSLAVHSGTGYGYTF. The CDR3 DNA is TGTGCCAGCAGCTTAGCGGTACATAGCGGGACGGGCTATGGCTACACCTTC. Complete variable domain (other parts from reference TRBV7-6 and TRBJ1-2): GAGVSQSPRYKVTKRGQDVALRCDPISGHVSLYWYRQALGQGPEFLTYFNYEAQQDKSGLPNDRFSAERPEGSISTLTIQRTEQRDSAMYRCASSLAVHSGTGYGYTFGSGTRLTVV.

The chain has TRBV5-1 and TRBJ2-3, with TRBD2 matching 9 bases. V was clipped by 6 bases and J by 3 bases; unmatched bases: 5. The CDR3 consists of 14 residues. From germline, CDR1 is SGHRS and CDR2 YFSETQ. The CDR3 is CASTSGTLTDTQYF. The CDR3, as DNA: TGCGCCAGCACTAGCGGGACTCTAACAGATACGCAGTATTTT.

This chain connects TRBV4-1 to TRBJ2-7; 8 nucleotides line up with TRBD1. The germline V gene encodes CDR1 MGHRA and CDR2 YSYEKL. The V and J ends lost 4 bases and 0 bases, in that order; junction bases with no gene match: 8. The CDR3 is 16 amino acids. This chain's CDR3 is CASSRPGQVSSYEQYF. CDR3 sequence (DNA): TGCGCCAGCAGCCGCCCGGGACAGGTTAGCTCCTACGAGCAGTACTTC.

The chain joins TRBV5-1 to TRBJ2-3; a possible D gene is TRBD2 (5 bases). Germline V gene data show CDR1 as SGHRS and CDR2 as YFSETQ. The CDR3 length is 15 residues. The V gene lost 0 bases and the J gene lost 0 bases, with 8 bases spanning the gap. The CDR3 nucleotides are TGCGCCAGCAGCTTGGCTAGCCATAGCACAGATACGCAGTATTTT. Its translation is CASSLASHSTDTQYF.

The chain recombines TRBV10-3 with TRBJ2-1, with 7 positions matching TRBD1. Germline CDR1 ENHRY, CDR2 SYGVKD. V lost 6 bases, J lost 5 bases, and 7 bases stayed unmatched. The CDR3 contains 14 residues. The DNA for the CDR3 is TGTGCCATCAGATCGGACAGGCAGAACAATGAGCAGTTCTTC. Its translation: CAIRSDRQNNEQFF.